Described below is a single T cell receptor beta chain sequence and its context. This specimen comes from a study of T cell changes during pregnancy in multiple sclerosis. Generated by immunoSEQ multiplex PCR, the TCRdb table keeps only in-frame clones and is missing some. The sample consists of about 46,000 clones, around 92% of them appearing once. Sequencing was performed on CD8+ T cells from peripheral blood mononuclear cells, taken in the first trimester of pregnancy. The clonotype comes from a female donor with multiple sclerosis, enrolled in a pregnancy study.

CDR3 nucleotides: TGTGCCAGCAGCGCCACATATGAGCAGTTCTTC. It codes for CASSATYEQFF. The rearrangement links TRBV7-9 to TRBJ2-1, with D hard to call. The ends were cut back, 5 bases at V and 8 bases at J, with 7 bases in the middle. The CDR3 is 11 residues long. The V gene's germline CDR1 is SEHNR and CDR2 FQNEAQ (reference sequence).